The T cell receptor (beta chain) under discussion was sequenced for a study of T cell clusters in autoimmune cytopenias. Germline V CDR1 and CDR2: KGHSH, LQKENI. The CDR3 totals 13 residues. One tube held mixed TRB-A and TRB-B primer pools for touch-down PCR. No DNA is given; TCRdb re-called the multiplex PCR reads and lists each CDR3 protein once. Its table lists approximately 14,000 distinct CDR3 sequences. Tens of thousands of genome equivalents of blood DNA were amplified for TRB. Sequences were obtained from peripheral blood. This TCR came from a human donor with an autoimmune cytopenia or autoimmune hepatitis (not recorded which). The chain recombines TRBV18 with TRBJ2-3; the D call of TRBD1 rests on TCRdb alone, since no DNA is present to check it. The CDR3 is CASSGVPTDTQYF.